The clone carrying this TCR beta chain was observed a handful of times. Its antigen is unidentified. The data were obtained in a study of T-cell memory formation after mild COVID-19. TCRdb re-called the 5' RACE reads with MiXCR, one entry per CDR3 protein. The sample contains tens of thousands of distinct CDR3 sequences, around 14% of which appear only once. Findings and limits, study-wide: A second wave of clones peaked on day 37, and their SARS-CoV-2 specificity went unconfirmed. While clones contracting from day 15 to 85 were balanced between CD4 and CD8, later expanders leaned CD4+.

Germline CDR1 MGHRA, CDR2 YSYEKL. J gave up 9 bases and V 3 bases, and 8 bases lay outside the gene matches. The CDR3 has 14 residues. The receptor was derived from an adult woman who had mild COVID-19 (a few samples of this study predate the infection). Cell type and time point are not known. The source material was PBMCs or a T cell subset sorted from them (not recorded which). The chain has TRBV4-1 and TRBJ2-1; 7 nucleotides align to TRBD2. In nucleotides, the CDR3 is TGCGCCAGCAGCCATTGGACTAGTTTAAGTGAGCAGTTCTTC. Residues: CASSHWTSLSEQFF.